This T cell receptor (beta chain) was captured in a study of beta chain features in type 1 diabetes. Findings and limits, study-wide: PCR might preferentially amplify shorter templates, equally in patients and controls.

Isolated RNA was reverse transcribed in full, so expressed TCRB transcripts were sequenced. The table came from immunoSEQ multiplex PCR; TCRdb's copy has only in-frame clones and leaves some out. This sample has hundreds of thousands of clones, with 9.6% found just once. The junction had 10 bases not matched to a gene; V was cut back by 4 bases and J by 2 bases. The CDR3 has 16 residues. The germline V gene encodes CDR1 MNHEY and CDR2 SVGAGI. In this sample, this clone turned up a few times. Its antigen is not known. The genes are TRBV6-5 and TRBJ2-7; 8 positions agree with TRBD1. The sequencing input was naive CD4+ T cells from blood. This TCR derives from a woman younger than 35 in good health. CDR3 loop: CASSFVMTGEAYEQYF. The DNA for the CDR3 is TGTGCCAGCAGTTTTGTTATGACAGGGGAAGCCTACGAGCAGTACTTC.